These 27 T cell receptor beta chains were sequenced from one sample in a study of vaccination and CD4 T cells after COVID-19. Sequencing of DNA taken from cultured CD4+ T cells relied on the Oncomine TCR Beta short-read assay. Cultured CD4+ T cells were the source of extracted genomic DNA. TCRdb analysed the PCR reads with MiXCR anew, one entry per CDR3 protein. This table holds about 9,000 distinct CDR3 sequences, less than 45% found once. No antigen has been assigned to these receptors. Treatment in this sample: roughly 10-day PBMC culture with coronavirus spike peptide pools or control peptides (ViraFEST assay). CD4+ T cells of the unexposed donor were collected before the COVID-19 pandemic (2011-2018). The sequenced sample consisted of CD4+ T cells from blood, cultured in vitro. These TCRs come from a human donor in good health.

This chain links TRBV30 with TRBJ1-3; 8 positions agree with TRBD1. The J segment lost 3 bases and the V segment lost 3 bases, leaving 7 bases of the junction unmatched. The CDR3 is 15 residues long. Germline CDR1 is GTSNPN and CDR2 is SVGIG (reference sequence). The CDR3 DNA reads TGTGCCTGGAGCCCCAGGGGGCTCTTTGGAAACACCATATATTTT. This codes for CAWSPRGLFGNTIYF.

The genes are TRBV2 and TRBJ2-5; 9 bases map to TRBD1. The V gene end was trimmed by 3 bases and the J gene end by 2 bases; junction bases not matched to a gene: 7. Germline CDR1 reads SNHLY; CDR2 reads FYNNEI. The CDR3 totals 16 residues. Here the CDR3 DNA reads TGTGCCAGCAGTGAGATGCCGGGACAGGGACAAGAGACCCAGTACTTC. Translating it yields CASSEMPGQGQETQYF.

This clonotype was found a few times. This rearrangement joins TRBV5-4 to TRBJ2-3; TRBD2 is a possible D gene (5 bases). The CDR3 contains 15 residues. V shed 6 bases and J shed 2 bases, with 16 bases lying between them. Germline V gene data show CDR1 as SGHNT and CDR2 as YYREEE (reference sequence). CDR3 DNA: TGTGCCAGCAAGGGCGGACTTCCCTTCACAGATACGCAGTATTTT. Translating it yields CASKGGLPFTDTQYF.

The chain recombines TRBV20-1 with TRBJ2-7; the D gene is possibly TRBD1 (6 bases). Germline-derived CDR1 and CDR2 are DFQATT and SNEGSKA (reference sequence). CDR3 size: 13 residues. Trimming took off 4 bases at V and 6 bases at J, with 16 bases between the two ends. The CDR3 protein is CSATGAGVSEQYF. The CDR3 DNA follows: TGCAGTGCTACAGGGGCCGGGGTAAGCGAGCAGTACTTC.

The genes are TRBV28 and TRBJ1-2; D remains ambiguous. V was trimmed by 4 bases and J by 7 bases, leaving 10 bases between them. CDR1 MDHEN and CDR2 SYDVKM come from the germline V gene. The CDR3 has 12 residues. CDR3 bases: TGTGCCAGCAGTTCCCCGGGGTTTGGCTACACCTTC. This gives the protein CASSSPGFGYTF.

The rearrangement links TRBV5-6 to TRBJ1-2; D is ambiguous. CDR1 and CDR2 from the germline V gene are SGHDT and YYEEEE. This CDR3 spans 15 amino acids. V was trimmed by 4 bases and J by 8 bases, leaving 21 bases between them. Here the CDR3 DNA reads TGTGCCAGCAGCGAGGATCTGGCCCAGGCGAGAGGCTACACCTTC. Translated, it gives CASSEDLAQARGYTF.

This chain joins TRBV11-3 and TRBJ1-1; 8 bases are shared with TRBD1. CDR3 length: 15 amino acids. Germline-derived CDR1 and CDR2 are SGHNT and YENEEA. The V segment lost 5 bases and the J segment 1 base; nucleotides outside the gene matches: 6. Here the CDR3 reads CASSHRGGENTEAFF. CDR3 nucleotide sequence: TGTGCCAGCAGCCACAGGGGGGGGGAGAACACTGAAGCTTTCTTT.

DNA for the CDR3: TGTGCCACCCTGGACAGGGCCGGGTCGGCGGGCACTGAAGCTTTCTTT. It is translated as CATLDRAGSAGTEAFF. The chain joins TRBV19 to TRBJ1-1, with 8 bases fitting TRBD1. Germline-derived CDR1 and CDR2 are LNHDA and SQIVND (reference sequence). The length of the CDR3 is 16 residues. V was clipped by 10 bases and J by 4 bases; unmatched bases: 17. Drawing the rest from reference TRBV19 and TRBJ1-1, the complete variable domain is DGGITQSPKYLFRKEGQNVTLSCEQNLNHDAMYWYRQDPGQGLRLIYYSQIVNDFQKGDIAEGYSVSREKKESFPLTVTSAQKNPTAFYLCATLDRAGSAGTEAFFGQGTRLTVV.

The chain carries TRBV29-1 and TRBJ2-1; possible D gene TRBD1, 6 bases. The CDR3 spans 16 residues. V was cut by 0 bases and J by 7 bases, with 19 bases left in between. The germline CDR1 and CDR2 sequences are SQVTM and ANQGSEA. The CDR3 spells CSVEDGGLSTLNEQFF. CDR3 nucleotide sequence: TGCAGCGTTGAAGATGGGGGCCTCAGTACGCTAAATGAGCAGTTCTTC.

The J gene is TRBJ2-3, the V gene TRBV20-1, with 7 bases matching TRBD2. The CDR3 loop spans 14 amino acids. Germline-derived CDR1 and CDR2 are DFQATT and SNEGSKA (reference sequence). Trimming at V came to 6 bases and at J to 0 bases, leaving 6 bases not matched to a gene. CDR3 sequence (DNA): TGCAGTGCGTGGGCAGCGGGAAGCACAGATACGCAGTATTTT. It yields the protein CSAWAAGSTDTQYF.

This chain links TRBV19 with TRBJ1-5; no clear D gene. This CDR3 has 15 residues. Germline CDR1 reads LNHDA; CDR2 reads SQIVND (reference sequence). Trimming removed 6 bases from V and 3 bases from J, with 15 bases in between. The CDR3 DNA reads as TGTGCCAGTAGCGCCGGGCACAATCTCAATCAGCCCCAGCATTTT. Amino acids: CASSAGHNLNQPQHF.

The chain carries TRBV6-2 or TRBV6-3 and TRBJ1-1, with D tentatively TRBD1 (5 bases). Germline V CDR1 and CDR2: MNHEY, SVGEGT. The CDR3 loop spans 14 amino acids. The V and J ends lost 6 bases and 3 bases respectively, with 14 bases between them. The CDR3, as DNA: TGTGCCAGCAGCCGCTTCGGGGGGGACACTGAAGCTTTCTTT. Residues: CASSRFGGDTEAFF.

This chain's CDR3 is CATQRGGYEQYF. For the CDR3, the DNA is TGTGCCACCCAGAGGGGCGGGTACGAGCAGTACTTC. This sequence joins TRBV7-8 and TRBJ2-7; the D gene could be TRBD1 or TRBD2 (5 bases each). V was cut by 10 bases and J by 4 bases, with 14 bases left in between. The CDR3 sequence is 12 residues long. Germline lookup yields CDR1 SGHVS and CDR2 FQNEAQ.

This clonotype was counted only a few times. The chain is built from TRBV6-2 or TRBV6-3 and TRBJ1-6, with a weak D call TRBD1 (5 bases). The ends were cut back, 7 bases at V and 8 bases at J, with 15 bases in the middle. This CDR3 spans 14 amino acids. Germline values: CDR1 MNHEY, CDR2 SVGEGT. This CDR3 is CASTPSGGDSPLHF. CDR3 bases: TGTGCCAGCACCCCCTCGGGAGGGGATTCACCCCTCCACTTT.

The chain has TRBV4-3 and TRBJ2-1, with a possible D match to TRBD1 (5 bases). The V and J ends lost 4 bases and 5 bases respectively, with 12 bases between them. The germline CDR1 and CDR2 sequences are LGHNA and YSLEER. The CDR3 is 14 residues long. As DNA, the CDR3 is TGCGCCAGCAGCCCTAAAGGGGCCCACAATGAGCAGTTCTTC. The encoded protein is CASSPKGAHNEQFF.

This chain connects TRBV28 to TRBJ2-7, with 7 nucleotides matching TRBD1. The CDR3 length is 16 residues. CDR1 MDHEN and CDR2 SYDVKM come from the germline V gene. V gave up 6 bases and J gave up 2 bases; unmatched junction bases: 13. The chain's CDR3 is CASRPTGVIGPYEQYF. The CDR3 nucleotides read TGTGCCAGCAGACCTACAGGGGTAATAGGACCCTACGAGCAGTACTTC.

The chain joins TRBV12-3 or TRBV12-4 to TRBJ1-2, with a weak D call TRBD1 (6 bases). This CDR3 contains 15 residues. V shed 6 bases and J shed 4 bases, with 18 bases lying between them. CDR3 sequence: CASSRTGPSSYGYTF. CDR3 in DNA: TGTGCCAGCAGCCGTACAGGGCCCTCCTCCTATGGCTACACCTTC.

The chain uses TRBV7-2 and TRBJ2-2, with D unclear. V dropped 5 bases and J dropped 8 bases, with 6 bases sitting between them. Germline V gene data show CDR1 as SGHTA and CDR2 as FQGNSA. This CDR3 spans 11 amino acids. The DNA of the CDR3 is TGTGCCAGCAGCACACAAGGGGAGCTGTTTTTT. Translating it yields CASSTQGELFF. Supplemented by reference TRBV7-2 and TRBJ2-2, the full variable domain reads GAGVSQSPSNKVTEKGKDVELRCDPISGHTALYWYRQSLGQGLEFLIYFQGNSAPDKSGLPSDRFSAERTGGSVSTLTIQRTQQEDSAVYLCASSTQGELFFGEGSRLTVL.

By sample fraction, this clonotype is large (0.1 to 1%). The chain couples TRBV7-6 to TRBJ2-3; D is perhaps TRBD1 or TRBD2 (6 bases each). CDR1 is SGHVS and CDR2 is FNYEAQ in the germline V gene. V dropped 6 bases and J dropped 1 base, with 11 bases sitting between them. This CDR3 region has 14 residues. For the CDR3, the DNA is TGTGCCAGCAGAGGGGGGTTCGGCACAGATACGCAGTATTTT. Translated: CASRGGFGTDTQYF.

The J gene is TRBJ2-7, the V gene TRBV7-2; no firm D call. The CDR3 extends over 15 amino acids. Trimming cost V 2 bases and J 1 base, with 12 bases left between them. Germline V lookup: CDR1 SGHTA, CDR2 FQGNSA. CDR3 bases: TGTGCCAGCAGCTTAAGACCCCTAGAGTCCTACGAGCAGTACTTC. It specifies CASSLRPLESYEQYF. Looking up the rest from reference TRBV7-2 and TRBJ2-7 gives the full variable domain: GAGVSQSPSNKVTEKGKDVELRCDPISGHTALYWYRQSLGQGLEFLIYFQGNSAPDKSGLPSDRFSAERTGGSVSTLTIQRTQQEDSAVYLCASSLRPLESYEQYFGPGTRLTVT.

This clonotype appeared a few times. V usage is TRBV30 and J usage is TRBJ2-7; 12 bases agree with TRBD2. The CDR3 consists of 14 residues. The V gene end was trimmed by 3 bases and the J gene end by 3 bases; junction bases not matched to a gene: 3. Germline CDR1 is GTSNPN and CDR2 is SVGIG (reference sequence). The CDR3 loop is CAWSGTSGFYEQYF. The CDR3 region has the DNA TGTGCCTGGAGCGGGACTAGCGGGTTCTACGAGCAGTACTTC. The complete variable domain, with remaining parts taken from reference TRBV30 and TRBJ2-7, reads SQTIHQWPATLVQPVGSPLSLECTVEGTSNPNLYWYRQAAGRGLQLLFYSVGIGQISSEVPQNLSASRPQDRQFILSSKKLLLSDSGFYLCAWSGTSGFYEQYFGPGTRLTVT.

Written as DNA, the CDR3 is TGTGCCAGCAGTTACGTCACCTCCTCGATTGGCGGGAGCCGTGAGACCCAGTACTTC. It translates to CASSYVTSSIGGSRETQYF. The J gene is TRBJ2-5, the V gene TRBV6-5, with 7 bases aligning to TRBD2. V shed 2 bases, J shed 5 bases, and the junction held 20 bases outside the gene matches. Looked up from germline, CDR1 is MNHEY and CDR2 is SVGAGI. The length of the CDR3 is 19 residues.

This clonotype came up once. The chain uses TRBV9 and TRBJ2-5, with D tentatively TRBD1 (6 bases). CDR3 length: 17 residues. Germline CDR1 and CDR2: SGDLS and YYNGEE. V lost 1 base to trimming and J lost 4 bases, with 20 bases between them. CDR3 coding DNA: TGTGCCAGCAGCGTAAGGTGGACAGTAGATGGTCGAGAGACCCAGTACTTC. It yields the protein CASSVRWTVDGRETQYF.

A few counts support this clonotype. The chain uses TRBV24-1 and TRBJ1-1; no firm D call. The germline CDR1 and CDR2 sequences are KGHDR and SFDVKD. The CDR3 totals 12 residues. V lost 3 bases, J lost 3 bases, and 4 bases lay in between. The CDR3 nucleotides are TGTGCCACCAGTGATCTATACACTGAAGCTTTCTTT. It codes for CATSDLYTEAFF.

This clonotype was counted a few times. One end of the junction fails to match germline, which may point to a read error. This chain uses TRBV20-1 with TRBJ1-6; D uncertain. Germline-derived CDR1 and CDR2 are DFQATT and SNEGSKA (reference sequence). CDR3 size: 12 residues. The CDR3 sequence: CSARPPNLPLHF. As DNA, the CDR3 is TGCAGTGCTAGACCCCCAAATTTACCCCTCCACTTT.

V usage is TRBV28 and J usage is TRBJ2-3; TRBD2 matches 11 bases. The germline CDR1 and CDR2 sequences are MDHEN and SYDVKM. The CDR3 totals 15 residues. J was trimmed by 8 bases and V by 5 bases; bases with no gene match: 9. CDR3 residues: CASSMIGTSGSTQYF. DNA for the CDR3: TGTGCCAGCAGTATGATAGGGACTAGCGGTTCTACGCAGTATTTT.

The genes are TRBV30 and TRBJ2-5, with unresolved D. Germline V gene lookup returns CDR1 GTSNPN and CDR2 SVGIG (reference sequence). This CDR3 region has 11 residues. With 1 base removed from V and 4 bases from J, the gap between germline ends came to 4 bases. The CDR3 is CAWSGGETQYF. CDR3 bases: TGTGCCTGGAGTGGGGGAGAGACCCAGTACTTC. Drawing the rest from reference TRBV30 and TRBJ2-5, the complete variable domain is SQTIHQWPATLVQPVGSPLSLECTVEGTSNPNLYWYRQAAGRGLQLLFYSVGIGQISSEVPQNLSASRPQDRQFILSSKKLLLSDSGFYLCAWSGGETQYFGPGTRLLVL.